These T cell receptor beta chains were read from a single sample in a study of immune heterogeneity within non-small cell lung tumors. TCRdb reprocessed the multiplex PCR reads with MiXCR, giving one entry per CDR3 protein. This sample has more than 3,000 distinct CDR3 sequences, with 25% to 30% found just once. The sample was lung tumor tissue. All receptors come from a man in his sixties with non-small cell lung cancer. CDR3s include the opening cysteine and the closing phenylalanine or tryptophan. Fields, in order: clone size, J gene, D gene, V gene, CDR3 DNA, CDR3 protein. D genes are given only for firm matches. Expanded clones are given a class, and other clones once, few, many or no size at all.

>NA|TRBJ1-1|NA|TRBV7-9
TGTGCCAGCAGCTTAGTAGGGGGTGGGACTGAAGCTTTCTTT
CASSLVGGGTEAFF
>NA|TRBJ2-1|TRBD1|TRBV24-1
TGTGCCACCAGTGCTGTGGGACAGGGTCAGGACAATGAGCAGTTCTTC
CATSAVGQGQDNEQFF
>medium-sized|TRBJ2-7|NA|TRBV10-3
TGTGCCATCAGTGAGGGCGGGTTTTCCTACGAGCAGTACTTC
CAISEGGFSYEQYF
>medium-sized|TRBJ2-3|NA|TRBV11-3
TGTGCCAGCAGCTCGAGCGGGGATACGCAGTATTTT
CASSSSGDTQYF
>NA|TRBJ2-5|NA|TRBV27
TGTGCCAGCAGTTTTAACGGAGAGACCCAGTACTTC
CASSFNGETQYF
>medium-sized|TRBJ1-6|NA|TRBV11-2
TGTGCCAGCAGCTTAGCCCGACAGAACCACTCAAACTTT
CASSLARQNHSNF
>medium-sized|TRBJ2-7|TRBD1|TRBV5-1
TGCGCCAGCAGCTTGGGACAGGGATCCTACGAGCAGTACTTC
CASSLGQGSYEQYF
>medium-sized|TRBJ2-1|NA|TRBV2
TGTGCCAGAAGTACTCAGGGTGATGAGCAGTTCTTC
CARSTQGDEQFF
>NA|TRBJ2-1|NA|TRBV5-1
TGCGCCAGCAGCTTGAACAGTCTGAGGAATGAGCAGTTCTTC
CASSLNSLRNEQFF
>NA|TRBJ2-7|NA|TRBV5-6
TGTGCCAGCAGCTTCTCGCCAGATAGCTCCTACGAGCAGTACTTC
CASSFSPDSSYEQYF
>NA|TRBJ2-7|NA|TRBV7-8
TGTGCCAGCAGCCAGGTGATGGGTTCTAGCGCAACCTACGAGCAGTACTTC
CASSQVMGSSATYEQYF
>medium-sized|TRBJ2-1|TRBD1|TRBV27
TGTGCCAGCAGTTTACCCGGACAGGGGCAGTTCTTC
CASSLPGQGQFF
>medium-sized|TRBJ2-7|NA|TRBV11-1
TGTGCCAGCAGCATTACAGGAGGGTCCTCCTACGAGCAGTACTTC
CASSITGGSSYEQYF
>NA|TRBJ2-5|NA|TRBV20-1
TGCAGTGCTAGAGGGAATCAAGAGACCCAGTACTTC
CSARGNQETQYF
>NA|TRBJ2-5|TRBD1|TRBV12-3/TRBV12-4
TGTGCCAGCAGTAGGGCCGGGACAGGGTTTAGGGAGACCCAGTACTTC
CASSRAGTGFRETQYF
>NA|TRBJ2-1|TRBD2|TRBV7-9
TGTGCCAGCAGCCGGGGGCTAGCGGGAGTCAACCTCAATGGGCAGTTCTTC
CASSRGLAGVNLNGQFF
>NA|TRBJ1-6|NA|TRBV7-9
TGTGCCATCCCCCGGGACGGCCATGATGGGTCACCCCTCCACTTT
CAIPRDGHDGSPLHF
>few|TRBJ2-1|TRBD2|TRBV9
TGTGCCAGCAGACCGGGACTAGCGAGTGAGCAGTTCTTC
CASRPGLASEQFF
>NA|TRBJ2-2|TRBD2|TRBV5-5
TGTGCCAGCAGCCACTCAGTGGGAGGGCCGTCTCCGAACACCGGGGAGCTGTTTTTT
CASSHSVGGPSPNTGELFF
>once|TRBJ2-3|NA|TRBV6-2/TRBV6-3
TGTGCCAGCAGTTACCTCCGGGACACTTATACGCAGTATTTT
CASSYLRDTYTQYF
>medium-sized|TRBJ2-7|NA|TRBV5-6
TGTGCCAGCAGCGCCCTCTTGGGGGAGCAGTACTTC
CASSALLGEQYF
>few|TRBJ2-1|NA|TRBV18
TGTGCCAGCTCACCCCTCGGGGGCTCCTACAATGAGCAGTTCTTC
CASSPLGGSYNEQFF
>few|TRBJ2-2|NA|TRBV28
TGTGCCAGCAGGTCGGGCCGGGACGGCAACACCGGGGAGCTGTTTTTT
CASRSGRDGNTGELFF
>medium-sized|TRBJ1-5|NA|TRBV28
TGTGCCAGCAGTTTTTGGCAGAACGGCCAGCCCCAGCATTTT
CASSFWQNGQPQHF
>few|TRBJ2-3|TRBD2|TRBV9
TGTGCCAGCAGCGTAGACGGGGGGGGACTAGGGGCCACAGATACGCAGTATTTT
CASSVDGGGLGATDTQYF
>once|TRBJ2-7|NA|TRBV10-1
TGCGCCAGCAGAGACCCGGGACTCACGTACGAGCAGTACTTC
CASRDPGLTYEQYF
>medium-sized|TRBJ2-2|NA|TRBV20-1
TGCAGTGCTAGCCTAGTCGGGGAGCTGTTTTTT
CSASLVGELFF
>few|TRBJ1-4|NA|TRBV5-6
TGTGCCAGCGCAGGGGTTCCTCGTGAAAAACTGTTTTTT
CASAGVPREKLFF
>NA|TRBJ1-4|NA|TRBV20-1
TGCAGTGCCAGCAGGGTTGAAGGTGAAAAACTGTTTTTT
CSASRVEGEKLFF
>few|TRBJ2-1|NA|TRBV30
TGTGCCTGGAGTATGAGCTATAGCCGATACTCCTACAATGAGCAGTTCTTC
CAWSMSYSRYSYNEQFF
>few|TRBJ1-3|NA|TRBV18
TGTGCCAGCTCACCCGGACTGAACTCTGGAAACACCATATATTTT
CASSPGLNSGNTIYF
>NA|TRBJ2-3|TRBD2|TRBV5-4
TGTGCCAGCAGCCCCGGGGGGGCGGGAGGCCTAGATACGCAGTATTTT
CASSPGGAGGLDTQYF
>few|TRBJ2-1|NA|TRBV20-1
TGCAGTGCTCCCCTTTCGGGAGTAGTCGGTGAGCAGTTCTTC
CSAPLSGVVGEQFF
>few|TRBJ1-5|TRBD1|TRBV19
TGTGCCAGTAGTATAGATCTCGGGACAGGAGGAAATAGCAATCAGCCCCAGCATTTT
CASSIDLGTGGNSNQPQHF
>NA|TRBJ1-5|TRBD1|TRBV7-6
TGTGCCAGCAGCCCCCATCCCGGGACAGGGCATTATCAGCCCCAGCATTTT
CASSPHPGTGHYQPQHF
>medium-sized|TRBJ2-1|TRBD2|TRBV2
TGTGCCAGCAGTGAAGTTAGCGGGAGTTGGAATGAGCAGTTCTTC
CASSEVSGSWNEQFF
>medium-sized|TRBJ1-2|NA|TRBV7-2
TGTGCCAACCGCGGGCAGGTAGATGGCTACACCTTC
CANRGQVDGYTF
>large|TRBJ1-5|TRBD1|TRBV4-1
TGCGCCAGCAGCCAAGGGGGACAGGGGGAAGGGCCCCAGCATTTT
CASSQGGQGEGPQHF
>few|TRBJ1-2|NA|TRBV20-1
TGCAGTGCTAGAAAAGGGGGAGAGGATGGCTACACCTTC
CSARKGGEDGYTF
>NA|TRBJ2-5|TRBD2|TRBV28
TGTTCCAGCAGCCCTCTCATAGCGGGAGGCCAAGAGACCCAGTACTTC
CSSSPLIAGGQETQYF
>NA|TRBJ2-3|NA|TRBV20-1
TGCAGTGCTAGAGACCCCCCGGGGGGCGCGCAGTATTTT
CSARDPPGGAQYF
>NA|TRBJ2-7|TRBD1|TRBV5-6
TGTGCCAGCAGCTTGGGGGGGACAGGGAAGTACGAGCAGTACTTC
CASSLGGTGKYEQYF
>medium-sized|TRBJ2-3|TRBD1|TRBV5-1
TGCGCCAGCAGTCCGACAGGGTCTGCGAAAGATACGCAGTATTTT
CASSPTGSAKDTQYF
>NA|TRBJ2-1|NA|TRBV28
TGTGCCAGCAGGTCATTGGACGGGAGCTCCTACAATGAGCAGTTCTTC
CASRSLDGSSYNEQFF
>NA|TRBJ1-2|NA|TRBV15
TGTGCCACCAGCAGAGAACAGGTTAACTATGACTACACCTTC
CATSREQVNYDYTF
>few|TRBJ1-2|TRBD1|TRBV6-1
TGTGCCAGCAGGCCGGGACAGGGGGCCCGTTTTTACTATGGCTACACCTTC
CASRPGQGARFYYGYTF
>medium-sized|TRBJ1-3|TRBD1|TRBV2
TGTGCCAGCTCCCTTCCGAGGACAGGGGGGAGAAACACCATATATTTT
CASSLPRTGGRNTIYF
>NA|TRBJ1-3|NA|TRBV19
TGTGCCAGTAGTATAGTTTTCGGAGACACCATATATTTT
CASSIVFGDTIYF
>few|TRBJ2-7|NA|TRBV7-8
TGTGCCAGCAGCCACGGCCCCCCCTACGAGCAGTACTTC
CASSHGPPYEQYF
>once|TRBJ2-5|TRBD1|TRBV3-1
TGTGCCAGCAGCCAAGCCGGGACAGAGCAAGAGACCCAGTACTTC
CASSQAGTEQETQYF
>NA|TRBJ1-5|TRBD1|TRBV7-6
TGTGCCAGCAGCCCCCATCCCGGGACAGTGCATTATCAGCCCCAGCATTTT
CASSPHPGTVHYQPQHF
>NA|TRBJ1-4|NA|TRBV7-9
TGTGCCAGCAGTCCTTCCCCGGCACAGCTTCTTAATGAAAAACTGTTTTTT
CASSPSPAQLLNEKLFF